Below are 32 T cell receptor beta chains sequenced from a single sample in a study of blood T cells in healthy people across ages. A second PCR, run for roughly 7 to 12 cycles, used a sample-barcoded 5' primer plus a J-beta primer mix. TCRdb re-called the 5' RACE reads with MiXCR, one entry per CDR3 protein. Of 650,000 to 800,000 distinct CDR3 sequences in the sample, 52% were seen once. Sequenced material: blood. These receptors were obtained from an elderly woman in good health.

The chain employs TRBV10-3 and TRBJ1-4; weak D call: TRBD1 (5 bases). In germline, CDR1 is ENHRY, CDR2 SYGVKD. Deletions cut 5 bases from V and 0 bases from J, with 13 bases between. The CDR3 is 16 amino acids. The CDR3 nucleotides read TGTGCCATCAGTACGGGACGGAAAGCAACTAATGAAAAACTGTTTTTT. Amino acids: CAISTGRKATNEKLFF.

The chain combines TRBV7-2 with TRBJ1-2, with no clear D. The CDR3 is 13 residues long. V lost 5 bases and J lost 2, with 9 bases in between. Germline CDR1 and CDR2: SGHTA and FQGNSA. The CDR3 nucleotides are TGTGCCAGCAGCCGTGCGGGGAACTATGGCTACACCTTC. Translated, it gives CASSRAGNYGYTF.

This clonotype was observed a few times. CDR3 protein: CASSFSGSVYEQYF. The CDR3, as DNA: TGTGCCAGTAGTTTTAGCGGGAGTGTATACGAGCAGTACTTC. The chain has TRBV19 and TRBJ2-7; 9 bases are shared with TRBD2. The V and J ends lost 5 bases and 4 bases, in that order; junction bases with no gene match: 6. Looked up from germline, CDR1 is LNHDA and CDR2 is SQIVND (reference sequence). This CDR3 has 14 residues.

As for this clonotype: Given a much more abundant clone one base away, this may be a read error. The CDR3 DNA sequence: TGCAGTGTTGGCGGGAACGCAGATACGCAGTATTTT. The encoded protein is CSVGGNADTQYF. The chain has TRBV20-1 and TRBJ2-3; TRBD2 is a possible D gene (6 bases). Germline CDR1 DFQATT, CDR2 SNEGSKA (reference sequence). V shed 7 bases and J shed 4 bases, with 12 bases lying between them. The length of the CDR3 is 12 residues.

This clonotype has a handful of counts. This clone may be a read error of a much larger clone one base away. This chain links TRBV21-1 with TRBJ2-7. TRBV21-1 is a pseudogene segment. The CDR3 has 12 amino acids. CDR3 region: CAGSKVVEEQYF. The CDR3 nucleotides are TGTGCCGGCAGCAAAGTGGTGGAGGAGCAGTACTTC.

This clonotype was recorded a few times. The V gene is TRBV27, the J gene TRBJ2-7; no definite D call. The ends were cut back, 4 bases at V and 3 bases at J, with 10 bases in the middle. Germline CDR1 is MNHEY and CDR2 is SMNVEV (reference sequence). This CDR3 spans 13 amino acids. CDR3 sequence: CASSWTIGYEQYF. CDR3 sequence (DNA): TGTGCCAGCAGTTGGACCATCGGCTACGAGCAGTACTTC.

This sequence joins TRBV12-3 or TRBV12-4 and TRBJ2-3; TRBD2 is a possible D gene (5 bases). CDR3 length equals 15 residues. Trimming shortened V by 8 bases and J by 4 bases, and 19 bases separated the two germline ends. The CDR3 nucleotides are TGTGCCAGCTCTCCCGAGAGGTTTAGCGCAGATACGCAGTATTTT. This sequence encodes CASSPERFSADTQYF.

The chain recombines TRBV9 with TRBJ1-2; no clear D gene. V was trimmed by 6 bases and J by 2 bases, leaving 2 bases between them. Germline lookup yields CDR1 SGDLS and CDR2 YYNGEE. The length of the CDR3 is 10 residues. DNA for the CDR3: TGTGCCAGCAAAAACTATGGCTACACCTTC. It specifies CASKNYGYTF. The full variable domain, rest sourced from reference TRBV9 and TRBJ1-2, is DSGVTQTPKHLITATGQRVTLRCSPRSGDLSVYWYQQSLDQGLQFLIQYYNGEERAKGNILERFSAQQFPDLHSELNLSSLELGDSALYFCASKNYGYTFGSGTRLTVV.

V is TRBV12-3 or TRBV12-4 and J is TRBJ2-1; D might be TRBD2 (5 bases). This CDR3 region has 12 residues. V was shortened by 6 bases and J by 8 bases, with 11 bases between the two germline ends. CDR3 protein: CASRVREYEQFF. The CDR3 DNA follows: TGTGCCAGCAGAGTGAGGGAGTATGAGCAGTTCTTC.

V is TRBV2 and J is TRBJ2-5, with D possibly TRBD1 on 6 matching bases. V shed 6 bases and J shed 0 bases, with 14 bases lying between them. The CDR3 is 15 amino acids. Germline lookup yields CDR1 SNHLY and CDR2 FYNNEI. In nucleotides, the CDR3 is TGTGCCAGCAGGCCCAACAGGGCTTACCAAGAGACCCAGTACTTC. Its translation: CASRPNRAYQETQYF.

To note about this clonotype: The junction shows a germline mismatch at one end, possibly a read error. The V call is TRBV7-7, the J call TRBJ2-3; D gene ambiguous. From germline, CDR1 is SSHAT and CDR2 FNYEAQ (reference sequence). The CDR3 runs 16 residues. The CDR3 is CASSLPTLSRTETQYF. The CDR3 coding sequence is TGTGCTAGCAGCCTCCCAACCCTCAGTCGCACAGAGACGCAGTATTTT.

This clonotype was recorded once. The rearrangement uses TRBV10-1 and TRBJ2-7, with D perhaps assigned TRBD1 or TRBD2 (5 bases each). Looked up from germline, CDR1 is WNHNN and CDR2 is SYGVQD (reference sequence). Trimming shortened V by 3 bases and J by 0 bases, and 9 bases separated the two germline ends. This CDR3 contains 14 residues. Here the CDR3 DNA reads TGCGCCAGCAGTGACGGGGCCTGCTCCTACGAGCAGTACTTC. Protein: CASSDGACSYEQYF.

Regarding this clonotype: This may be a read error, as it is one base from a much larger clone. This sequence joins TRBV20-1 and TRBJ2-1, with D possibly TRBD1 on 6 matching bases. The J call is uncertain, as TRBJ2-7 better fits the DNA end. Germline assignment: CDR1 DFQATT and CDR2 SNEGSKA (reference sequence). CDR3 length equals 15 residues. CDR3 amino acids: CSARKFDRSYNEQYF. The DNA of the CDR3 is TGCAGTGCTAGAAAATTTGACAGGTCCTACAATGAGCAGTACTTC.

This sequence joins TRBV10-3 and TRBJ2-2, with D unclear. Germline values: CDR1 ENHRY, CDR2 SYGVKD. CDR3 size: 13 residues. V lost 3 bases and J 2 bases, leaving 4 bases between the germline ends. In DNA form, the CDR3 reads TGTGCCATCAGTGAAGGCAACACCGGGGAGCTGTTTTTT. Amino acid sequence: CAISEGNTGELFF.

The chain combines TRBV6-5 with TRBJ2-1; a weak D match, TRBD1 (7 bases). Per germline, CDR1 MNHEY and CDR2 SVGAGI. V lost 4 bases, J lost 4 bases, and 14 bases lay in between. This CDR3 contains 15 residues. The CDR3 loop reads CASSFYRGGYNEQFF. CDR3 coding DNA: TGTGCCAGCAGTTTCTACAGGGGAGGATACAATGAGCAGTTCTTC.

This clonotype was observed a few times. The chain combines TRBV6-5 with TRBJ2-1, with 7 bases aligning to TRBD2. V was pared by 0 bases and J by 8 bases, with 10 bases of the junction left unmatched. The CDR3 is made up of 16 amino acids. Germline lookup yields CDR1 MNHEY and CDR2 SVGAGI. CDR3 loop: CASSYSPGGSRDEQFF. The CDR3 bases are TGTGCCAGCAGTTACTCCCCTGGCGGGAGTCGCGATGAGCAGTTCTTC.

The CDR3 sequence is CASSQGYRGTEAFF. DNA of the CDR3: TGTGCCAGCAGCCAGGGGTACAGGGGAACTGAAGCTTTCTTT. The chain uses TRBV3-1 and TRBJ1-1; the match to TRBD1 covers 7 bases. CDR1 is LGHDT, CDR2 YNNKEL, per germline (reference sequence). This CDR3 is 14 amino acids long. V trimming: 3 bases; J trimming: 5 bases; junction bases outside the gene matches: 6.

Comments on this clonotype: This may stem from a read error, because a much larger clone lies one nucleotide away. This chain uses TRBV7-9 with TRBJ2-5, with TRBD1 matching over 10 bases. The end of the DNA fits TRBJ2-7 better, so the J call may be wrong. The CDR3 has 14 residues. Germline values: CDR1 SEHNR, CDR2 FQNEAQ (reference sequence). The CDR3 reads CANSLKDRGNEQYF. In nucleotides, the CDR3 is TGTGCCAACAGCTTAAAGGACAGGGGGAACGAGCAGTACTTC.

This clonotype occurred many times. The chain carries TRBV29-1 and TRBJ2-7, with a tentative D call TRBD1 (5 bases). Germline V gene lookup returns CDR1 SQVTM and CDR2 ANQGSEA. V was pared by 0 bases and J by 4 bases, with 13 bases between. CDR3 length equals 14 residues. The CDR3 reads CSVEDNRGRYEQYF. The CDR3 nucleotides are TGCAGCGTTGAAGATAATAGGGGCAGGTACGAGCAGTACTTC.

On this clonotype: Compared with germline, one end of the junction differs, possibly owing to a read error. J is TRBJ2-5 and V is TRBV28; 8 positions agree with TRBD2. The germline V gene has CDR1 MDHEN and CDR2 SYDVKM. The CDR3 has 14 amino acids. CDR3 nucleotide sequence: TGTGCCGGCAGTTTGGGGCGGCGGGAGGATGAGCAGTACTTC. Translating gives CAGSLGRREDEQYF.

At least ten counts were recorded for this clonotype. The rearrangement links TRBV5-1 to TRBJ1-4; D is uncertain. The germline V gene encodes CDR1 SGHRS and CDR2 YFSETQ. The CDR3 loop spans 11 amino acids. Trimming shortened V by 2 bases and J by 4 bases, and 0 bases separated the two germline ends. CDR3 in amino acids: CASSFNEKLFF. CDR3 sequence (DNA): TGCGCCAGCAGCTTTAATGAAAAACTGTTTTTT.

Concerning this clonotype: One base away lies a much larger clone, so this may be a sequencing read error. This rearrangement joins TRBV29-1 to TRBJ2-7; D perhaps matches TRBD2 (5 bases). TRBJ2-4 matches the DNA end more closely, so the J call is doubtful. Germline-derived CDR1 and CDR2 are SQVTM and ANQGSEA. This CDR3 has 13 amino acids. CDR3 DNA sequence: TGCAGCGTTGAATTCCATACTAGGGACATTCAGTACTTC. It encodes CSVEFHTRDIQYF.

The CDR3 is CASSQGTGRAYGYTF. CDR3 nucleotide sequence: TGTGCCAGCAGCCAAGGAACGGGACGTGCCTATGGCTACACCTTC. J is TRBJ1-2 and V is TRBV3-1; possible D gene TRBD1, 5 bases. CDR3 size: 15 residues. Germline V lookup: CDR1 LGHDT, CDR2 YNNKEL (reference sequence). V lost 1 base and J 4 bases, leaving 13 bases between the germline ends.

This clonotype was observed many times. This may come from a read error, since a much larger clone is one base off. This chain uses TRBV27 with TRBJ2-5; 7 bases are a match to TRBD2. The CDR3 contains 13 residues. Germline V gives CDR1 MNHEY, CDR2 SMNVEV (reference sequence). V was pared by 5 bases and J by 11 bases, with 11 bases of the junction left unmatched. CDR3 loop: CASSATSEDEQYF. The CDR3 DNA is TGTGCCAGCAGTGCCACTAGCGAGGATGAGCAGTACTTC.

The chain combines TRBV12-3 or TRBV12-4 with TRBJ2-5, with a tentative D call TRBD2 (5 bases). The CDR3 consists of 13 residues. Trimming stripped 2 bases from V and 3 bases from J, with 7 bases between. DNA of the CDR3: TGTGCCAGCAGTTTATTGAGGGAAGAGACCCAGTACTTC. This gives the protein CASSLLREETQYF.

This clonotype has a count of ten or more. The rearrangement links TRBV29-1 to TRBJ2-7; no reliable D call. The CDR3 contains 12 residues. V was shortened by 3 bases and J by 2 bases, with 8 bases between the two germline ends. Per the germline V gene, CDR1 is SQVTM and CDR2 is ANQGSEA. This CDR3 is CSVEKSAYEQYF. The CDR3, as DNA: TGCAGCGTTGAGAAGTCGGCCTACGAGCAGTACTTC.

This clonotype was observed many times. The J gene is TRBJ1-4, the V gene TRBV5-1, with D tentatively TRBD1 (5 bases). Germline assignment: CDR1 SGHRS and CDR2 YFSETQ. The germline V and J ends were trimmed by 4 bases and 6 bases, with 13 bases remaining between them. The CDR3 spans 14 residues. The CDR3 reads CASSQNPGDEKLFF. CDR3 nucleotide sequence: TGCGCCAGCAGCCAAAACCCGGGGGATGAAAAACTGTTTTTT.

The chain has TRBV6-6 and TRBJ1-6, with 7 bases that match TRBD1. CDR3 length: 14 amino acids. V lost 11 bases and J lost 0; bases outside the gene matches: 4. Looked up from germline, CDR1 is MNHNY and CDR2 is SVGAGI (reference sequence). This CDR3 is CASGGSSYNSPLHF. The CDR3, as DNA: TGTGCCTCAGGGGGGAGCTCCTATAATTCACCCCTCCACTTT.

CDR3 coding DNA: TGTGCCAGCAGCGAAACTAGCCAAGAGACCCAGTACTTC. Its protein is CASSETSQETQYF. The gene calls are TRBV11-2 and TRBJ2-5, with D perhaps matching TRBD2 (5 bases). CDR3 size: 13 residues. V was shortened by 5 bases and J by 1 base, with 8 bases between the two germline ends. Looked up from germline, CDR1 is SGHAT and CDR2 is FQNNGV.

The chain carries TRBV12-3 or TRBV12-4 and TRBJ1-2; 9 bases are a match to TRBD1. The CDR3 is 13 amino acids. The V and J ends lost 7 bases and 5 bases, in that order; junction bases with no gene match: 5. CDR3 DNA sequence: TGTGCCAGCACCGCGGACAGGGGATATGGCTACACCTTC. It codes for CASTADRGYGYTF.

V usage is TRBV29-1 and J usage is TRBJ2-5; a weak D match, TRBD2 (6 bases). This CDR3 is 11 amino acids long. The germline V and J ends were trimmed by 7 bases and 4 bases, with 10 bases remaining between them. CDR1 is SQVTM and CDR2 is ANQGSEA in the germline V gene. The CDR3 spells CSGGGVETQYF. The CDR3 nucleotides read TGCAGCGGGGGCGGGGTAGAGACCCAGTACTTC.

To note about this clonotype: Being one base from a much bigger clone, this may be a read error. The J gene is TRBJ2-7, the V gene TRBV29-1; TRBD2 might be the D (5 bases). The CDR3 has 12 residues. Germline V gene data show CDR1 as SQVTM and CDR2 as ANQGSEA. V shed 5 bases and J shed 2 bases, with 10 bases lying between them. CDR3 nucleotides: TGCAGCGTTCTGACTATAACCTACGAGCAGTACTTC. As protein: CSVLTITYEQYF.